The following is a T cell receptor beta chain sequence with its context. The antigen remains unidentified. Arm-PCR of CDR3 regions and iRepertoire HTBI primers were the basis on which TCR beta libraries were built. Original handling: Overall, samples carried around 60 TRBV and more than 13 TRBJ segments. TCRdb re-analysed the multiplex PCR reads in MiXCR, keeping a single row per CDR3 protein. The V and J calls were not made by the authors but by TCRdb's processing. The sample carries fewer than 450,000 distinct CDR3 sequences, around 21% recorded once. This entry comes from a study of regulatory T cells in long-lasting Graves disease. On the study more broadly: Disease was considered persistent Graves' disease after over 5 years of antithyroid drugs (with positive TSH receptor antibodies). Study findings and constraints: New patients shared fewer public clonotypes (roughly 1,000) than persistent patients did (about 3,000).

V lost 3 bases, J lost 2 bases, and 20 bases lay in between. The CDR3 is 17 amino acids. Germline loops: CDR1 SGDLS, CDR2 YYNGEE. Time point meaning: persistent/refractory GD, antithyroid drugs over 5 years with positive TRAb. Extracted PBMC RNA gave rise to the TCR library. The starting material was peripheral blood mononuclear cells (PBMCs), obtained when the disease was refractory, from a patient treated with antithyroid drugs. The gene calls are TRBV9 and TRBJ1-2; possibly TRBD1 for D (6 bases). This receptor was taken from a female donor with Graves disease. CDR3 DNA: TGTGCCAGCAGCGGAACAGGCCCCGGCCAGGGGAACTATGGCTACACCTTC. This gives the protein CASSGTGPGQGNYGYTF.